The sample holds a few counts of the clone carrying this TCR beta chain. TCRdb recomputed calls from the 5' RACE reads with MiXCR, one row per CDR3 protein. Of around 300,000 distinct CDR3 sequences listed, roughly 13% are singletons. This entry belongs to a study of T-cell memory formation after mild COVID-19. The CDR3 spans 16 residues. Per germline, CDR1 MGHDK and CDR2 SYGVNS. V lost 4 bases and J lost 0; bases outside the gene matches: 4. Sequencing was done on a sample of PBMCs or a T cell subset sorted from them (not recorded which). The TCR was taken from a man younger than 35 who had mild COVID-19 (a few samples of this study predate the infection). Cell type and time point are not known. This rearrangement joins TRBV25-1 to TRBJ2-2; 8 bases are a match to TRBD2. CDR3 in amino acids: CASSVKRGPNTGELFF. The CDR3 region has the DNA TGTGCCAGCAGTGTAAAGCGGGGGCCGAACACCGGGGAGCTGTTTTTT.